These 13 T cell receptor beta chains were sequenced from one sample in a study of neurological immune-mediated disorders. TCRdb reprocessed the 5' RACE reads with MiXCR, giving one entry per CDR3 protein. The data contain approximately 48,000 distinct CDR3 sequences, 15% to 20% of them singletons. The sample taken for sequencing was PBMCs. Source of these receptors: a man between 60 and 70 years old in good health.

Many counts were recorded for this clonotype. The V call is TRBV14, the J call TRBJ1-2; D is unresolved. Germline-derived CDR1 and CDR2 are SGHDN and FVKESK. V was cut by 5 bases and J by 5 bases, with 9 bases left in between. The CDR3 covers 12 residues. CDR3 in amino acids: CASSKTAYGYTF. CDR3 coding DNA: TGTGCCAGCAGCAAGACGGCGTATGGCTACACCTTC.

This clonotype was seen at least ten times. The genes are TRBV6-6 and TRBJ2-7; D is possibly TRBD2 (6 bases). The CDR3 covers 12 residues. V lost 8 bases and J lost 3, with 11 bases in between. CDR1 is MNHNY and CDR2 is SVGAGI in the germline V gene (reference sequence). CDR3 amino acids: CASALGGYEQYF. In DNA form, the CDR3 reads TGTGCCAGCGCCCTGGGGGGCTACGAGCAGTACTTC.

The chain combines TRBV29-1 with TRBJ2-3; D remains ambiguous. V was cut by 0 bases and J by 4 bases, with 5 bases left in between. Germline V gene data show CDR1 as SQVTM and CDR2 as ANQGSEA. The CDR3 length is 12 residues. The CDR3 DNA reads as TGCAGCGTTGAAGAGTGGGCAGATACGCAGTATTTT. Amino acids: CSVEEWADTQYF.

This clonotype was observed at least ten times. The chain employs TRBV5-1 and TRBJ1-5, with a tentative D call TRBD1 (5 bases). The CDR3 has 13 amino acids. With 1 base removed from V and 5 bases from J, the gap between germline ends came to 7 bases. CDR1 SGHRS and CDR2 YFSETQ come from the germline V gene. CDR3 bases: TGCGCCAGCAGCTTGCGGGGGGATCAGCCCCAGCATTTT. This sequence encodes CASSLRGDQPQHF.

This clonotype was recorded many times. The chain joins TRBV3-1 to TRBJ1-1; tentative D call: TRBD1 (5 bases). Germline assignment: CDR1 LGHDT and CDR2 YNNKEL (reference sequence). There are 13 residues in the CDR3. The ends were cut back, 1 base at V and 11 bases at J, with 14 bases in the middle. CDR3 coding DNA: TGTGCCAGCAGCCAAGGAGTAGGTGGGGGGGCTTTCTTT. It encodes CASSQGVGGGAFF.

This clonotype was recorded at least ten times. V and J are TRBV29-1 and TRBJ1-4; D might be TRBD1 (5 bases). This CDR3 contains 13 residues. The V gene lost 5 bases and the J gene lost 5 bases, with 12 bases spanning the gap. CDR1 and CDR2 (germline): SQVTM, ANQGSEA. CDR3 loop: CSVSRGGNEKLFF. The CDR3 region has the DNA TGCAGCGTTAGTAGGGGAGGAAATGAAAAACTGTTTTTT.

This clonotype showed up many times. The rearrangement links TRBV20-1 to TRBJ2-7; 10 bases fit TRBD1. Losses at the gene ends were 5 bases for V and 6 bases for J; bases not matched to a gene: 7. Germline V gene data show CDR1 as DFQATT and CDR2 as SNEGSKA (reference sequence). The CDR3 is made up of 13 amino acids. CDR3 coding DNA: TGCAGTGCTTCGACAGGGGGCCAGGCCGAGCAGTACTTC. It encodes CSASTGGQAEQYF.

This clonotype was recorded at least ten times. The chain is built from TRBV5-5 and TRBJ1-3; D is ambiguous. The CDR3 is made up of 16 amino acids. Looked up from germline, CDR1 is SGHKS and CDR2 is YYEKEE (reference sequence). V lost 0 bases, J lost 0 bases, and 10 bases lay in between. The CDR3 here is CASSLGGSYSGNTIYF. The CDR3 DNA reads TGTGCCAGCAGCTTGGGTGGCAGCTACTCTGGAAACACCATATATTTT.

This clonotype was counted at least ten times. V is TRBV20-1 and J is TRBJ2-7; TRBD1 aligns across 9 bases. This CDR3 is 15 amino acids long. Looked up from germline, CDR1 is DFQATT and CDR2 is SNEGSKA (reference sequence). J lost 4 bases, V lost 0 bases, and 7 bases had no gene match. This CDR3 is CSARDGDRANYEQYF. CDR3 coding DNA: TGCAGTGCTAGAGATGGGGACAGGGCTAATTACGAGCAGTACTTC.

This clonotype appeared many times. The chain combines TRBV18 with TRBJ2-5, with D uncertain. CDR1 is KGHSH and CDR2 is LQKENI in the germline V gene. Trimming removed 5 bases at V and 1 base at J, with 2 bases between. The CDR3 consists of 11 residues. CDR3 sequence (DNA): TGTGCCAGCTCAGCCCAAGAGACCCAGTACTTC. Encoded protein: CASSAQETQYF.

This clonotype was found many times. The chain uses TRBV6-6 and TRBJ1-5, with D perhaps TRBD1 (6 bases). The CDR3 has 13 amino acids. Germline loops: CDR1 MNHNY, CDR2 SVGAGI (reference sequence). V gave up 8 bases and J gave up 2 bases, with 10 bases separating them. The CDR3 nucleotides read TGTGCCAGCGCAGGGGATGGCAATCAGCCCCAGCATTTT. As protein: CASAGDGNQPQHF.

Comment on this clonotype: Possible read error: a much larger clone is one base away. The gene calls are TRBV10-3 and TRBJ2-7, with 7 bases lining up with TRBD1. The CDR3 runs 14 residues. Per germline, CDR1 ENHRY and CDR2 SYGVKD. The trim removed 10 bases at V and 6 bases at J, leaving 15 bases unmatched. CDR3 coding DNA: TGTGCCACCTCCCGGACAGGTGGACTTTGCGAGCAGTACTTC. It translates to CATSRTGGLCEQYF.

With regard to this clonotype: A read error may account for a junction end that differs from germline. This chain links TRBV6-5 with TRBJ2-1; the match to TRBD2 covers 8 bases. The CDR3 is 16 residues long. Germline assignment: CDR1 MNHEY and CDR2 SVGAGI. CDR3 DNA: TGTGCCAGCAGAGGACTAACGGGAGGGAACTACAATGAGAAGTTCTTC. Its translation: CASRGLTGGNYNEKFF.